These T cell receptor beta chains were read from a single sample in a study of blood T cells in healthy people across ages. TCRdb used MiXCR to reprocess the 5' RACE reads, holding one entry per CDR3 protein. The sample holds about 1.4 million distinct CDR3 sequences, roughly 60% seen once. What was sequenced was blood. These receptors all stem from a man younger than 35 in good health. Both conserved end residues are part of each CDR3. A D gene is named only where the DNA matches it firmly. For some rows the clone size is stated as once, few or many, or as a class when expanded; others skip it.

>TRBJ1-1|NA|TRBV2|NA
CASRAGMPEAFF
TGTGCCAGCAGGGCAGGGATGCCTGAAGCTTTCTTT
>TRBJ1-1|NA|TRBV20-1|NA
CSAPQGSGTEAFF
TGCAGTGCTCCCCAGGGGTCTGGCACTGAAGCTTTCTTT
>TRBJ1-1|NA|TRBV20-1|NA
CSANRYTEAFF
TGCAGTGCAAACAGGTACACTGAAGCTTTCTTT
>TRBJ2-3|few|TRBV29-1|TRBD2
CSVGLAGFTDTQYF
TGCAGCGTGGGACTAGCGGGATTCACAGATACGCAGTATTTT
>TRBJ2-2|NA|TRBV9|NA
CASTPGVAGVFGELFF
TGTGCCAGCACCCCAGGCGTGGCAGGGGTTTTCGGGGAGCTGTTTTTT
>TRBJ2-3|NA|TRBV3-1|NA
CASSHHLDSTRTDTQYF
TGTGCCAGCAGCCACCACCTAGACAGCACCCGCACAGATACGCAGTATTTT
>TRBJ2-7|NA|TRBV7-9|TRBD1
CASSFGQGGAYEQYF
TGTGCCAGCAGTTTTGGACAGGGTGGGGCCTACGAGCAGTACTTC
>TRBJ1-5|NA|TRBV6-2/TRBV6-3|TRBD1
CASSYPSGQGNNQPQHF
TGTGCCAGCAGTTACCCTTCGGGACAGGGGAACAATCAGCCCCAGCATTTT
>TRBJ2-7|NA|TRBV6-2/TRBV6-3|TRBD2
CASSIAGTYNEQYF
TGTGCCAGCAGCATAGCGGGGACCTACAATGAGCAGTACTTC
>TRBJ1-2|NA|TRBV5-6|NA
CASSLFVGVHYGYTF
TGTGCCAGCAGCTTGTTTGTAGGGGTTCACTATGGCTACACCTTC
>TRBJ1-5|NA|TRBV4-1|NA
CASSEAGGSNQPQHF
TGCGCCAGCAGTGAAGCGGGGGGAAGCAATCAGCCCCAGCATTTT
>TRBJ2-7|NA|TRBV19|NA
CASSIAGTSSYEQYF
TGTGCCAGTAGTATCGCGGGGACATCCTCCTACGAGCAGTACTTC
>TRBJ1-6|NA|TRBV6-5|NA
CASSYSPGSPLHF
TGTGCCAGCAGTTATTCCCCCGGGTCACCCCTCCACTTT
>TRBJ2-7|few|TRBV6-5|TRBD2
CASSSAPRLAIVDEQYF
TGTGCCAGCAGTTCCGCTCCACGACTAGCGATCGTCGACGAGCAGTACTTC
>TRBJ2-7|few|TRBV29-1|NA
CSVCDDEQYF
TGCAGCGTGTGCGATGACGAGCAGTACTTC
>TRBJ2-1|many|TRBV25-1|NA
CASSYLGGRDYNEQFF
TGTGCCAGCAGTTACCTGGGGGGGCGAGATTACAATGAGCAGTTCTTC
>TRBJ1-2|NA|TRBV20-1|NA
CSATGIYGYTF
TGCAGTGCTACAGGGATCTATGGCTACACCTTC
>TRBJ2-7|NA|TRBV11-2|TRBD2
CASSLGVGTAGYEQYF
TGTGCCAGCAGCTTAGGGGTGGGCACAGCGGGATACGAGCAGTACTTC
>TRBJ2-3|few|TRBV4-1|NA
CASSLEDFGDTQYF
TGCGCCAGCAGCCTTGAAGACTTTGGCGATACGCAGTATTTT
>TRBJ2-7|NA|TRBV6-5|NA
CASTGGDSSIYEQYF
TGTGCCAGCACCGGGGGGGACAGCTCGATCTACGAGCAGTACTTC
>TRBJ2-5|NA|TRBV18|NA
CASSPRPQGGETQYF
TGTGCCAGCTCACCACGGCCACAGGGTGGAGAGACCCAGTACTTC
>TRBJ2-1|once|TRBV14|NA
CASSGWCFHEQFF
TGTGCCAGCAGTGGGTGGTGTTTCCATGAGCAGTTCTTC
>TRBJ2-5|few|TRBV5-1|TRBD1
CASSLETGGQETQYF
TGCGCCAGCAGCTTGGAAACAGGGGGACAAGAGACCCAGTACTTC
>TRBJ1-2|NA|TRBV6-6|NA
CASSALQLGYTF
TGTGCCAGCAGCGCACTTCAACTAGGCTACACCTTC
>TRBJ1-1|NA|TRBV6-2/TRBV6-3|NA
CASSGTPDTEAFF
TGTGCCAGCAGTGGGACCCCTGACACTGAAGCTTTCTTT
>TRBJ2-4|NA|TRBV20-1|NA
CSARNVAKNIQYF
TGCAGTGCTAGGAACGTAGCCAAAAACATTCAGTACTTC
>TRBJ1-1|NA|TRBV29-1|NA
CSVFRRGGVNTEAFF
TGCAGCGTTTTTCGGCGGGGAGGGGTAAACACTGAAGCTTTCTTT
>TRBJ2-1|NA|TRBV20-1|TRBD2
CSVIAGVNEQFF
TGCAGTGTTATAGCGGGAGTGAATGAGCAGTTCTTC
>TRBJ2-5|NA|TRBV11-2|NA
CASSGGRGNQETQYF
TGTGCCAGCAGCGGGGGAAGGGGGAATCAAGAGACCCAGTACTTC
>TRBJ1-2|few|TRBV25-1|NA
CASSEYLIGGYTF
TGTGCCAGCAGTGAATACCTCATAGGGGGCTACACCTTC
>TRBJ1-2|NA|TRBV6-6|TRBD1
CASSYSRQGAYVYGYTF
TGTGCCAGCAGTTACTCGAGGCAGGGGGCCTATGTGTATGGCTACACCTTC
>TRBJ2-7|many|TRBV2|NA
CASSVGEQYF
TGTGCCAGCAGTGTAGGGGAGCAGTACTTC
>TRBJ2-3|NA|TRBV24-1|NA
CAASGIGADTQYF
TGTGCCGCCTCGGGAATCGGAGCAGATACGCAGTATTTT
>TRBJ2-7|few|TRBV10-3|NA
CAISVADTSYEQYF
TGTGCCATCAGTGTTGCAGATACCAGCTACGAGCAGTACTTC
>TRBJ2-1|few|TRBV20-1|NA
CSARVQGAYNEQFF
TGCAGTGCTAGGGTACAGGGAGCCTACAATGAGCAGTTCTTC
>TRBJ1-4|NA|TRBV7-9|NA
CASSFRREFGNEKLFF
TGTGCCAGCAGCTTCCGCAGGGAATTTGGTAATGAAAAACTGTTTTTT
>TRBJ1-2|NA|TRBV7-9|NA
CASSLGQEYGYTF
TGTGCCAGCAGCTTAGGACAGGAGTATGGCTACACCTTC
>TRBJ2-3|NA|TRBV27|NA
CASTRVSMSADTQYF
TGTGCCAGCACCCGCGTATCAATGTCAGCCGATACGCAGTATTTT
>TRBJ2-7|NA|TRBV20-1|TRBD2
CSARTSGETYEQYF
TGCAGTGCGAGGACTAGCGGAGAGACCTACGAGCAGTACTTC
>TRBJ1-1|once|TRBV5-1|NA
CASSLEMWENTEAFF
TGCGCCAGCAGCTTGGAAATGTGGGAGAACACTGAAGCTTTCTTT
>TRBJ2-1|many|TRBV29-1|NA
CSVGGDDNEQFF
TGCAGCGTTGGGGGGGACGACAATGAGCAGTTCTTC
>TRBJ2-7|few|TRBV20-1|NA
CSARTISYEQYF
TGCAGTGCTAGGACAATCTCCTACGAGCAGTACTTC
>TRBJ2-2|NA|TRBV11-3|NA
CASSYGGDTGELFF
TGTGCAAGCAGCTACGGGGGAGACACCGGGGAGCTGTTTTTT
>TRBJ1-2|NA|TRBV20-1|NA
CSARDGESYGYTF
TGCAGTGCTAGAGATGGAGAAAGTTATGGCTACACCTTC